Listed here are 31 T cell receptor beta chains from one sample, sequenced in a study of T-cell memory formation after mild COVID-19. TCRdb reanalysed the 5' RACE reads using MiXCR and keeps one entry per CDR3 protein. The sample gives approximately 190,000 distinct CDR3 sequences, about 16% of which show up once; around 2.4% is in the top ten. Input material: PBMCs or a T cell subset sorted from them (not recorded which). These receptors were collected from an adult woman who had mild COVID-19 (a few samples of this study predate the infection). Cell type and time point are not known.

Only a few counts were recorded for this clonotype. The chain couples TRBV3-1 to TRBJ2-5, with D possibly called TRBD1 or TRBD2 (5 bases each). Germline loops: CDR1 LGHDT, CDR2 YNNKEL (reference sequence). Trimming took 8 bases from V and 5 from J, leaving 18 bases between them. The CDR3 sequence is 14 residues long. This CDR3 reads CASGAGHDLETQYF. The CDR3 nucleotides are TGTGCCAGCGGGGCGGGCCACGATCTGGAGACCCAGTACTTC.

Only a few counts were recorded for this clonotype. CDR3 bases: TGTGCCAGCAGCCACCCCGGGATTAACACCGGGGAGCTGTTTTTT. The encoded protein is CASSHPGINTGELFF. The genes are TRBV7-3 and TRBJ2-2; a weak D match, TRBD2 (5 bases). The CDR3 consists of 15 residues. Germline loops: CDR1 SGHTA, CDR2 FQGTGA. The germline V and J ends were trimmed by 5 bases and 2 bases, with 12 bases remaining between them.

This CDR3 reads CASSLGQGRTPGELFF. The CDR3 DNA sequence: TGTGCCAGCAGTTTGGGACAGGGAAGAACACCCGGGGAGCTGTTTTTT. The chain couples TRBV12-3 or TRBV12-4 to TRBJ2-2; the match to TRBD1 covers 9 bases. There are 16 residues in the CDR3. With V trimmed by 3 bases and J by 6 bases, 8 bases remained unmatched.

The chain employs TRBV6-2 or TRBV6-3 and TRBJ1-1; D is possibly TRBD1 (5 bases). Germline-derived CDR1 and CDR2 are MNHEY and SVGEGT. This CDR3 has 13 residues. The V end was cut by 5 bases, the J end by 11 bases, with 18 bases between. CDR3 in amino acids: CASSVYRDGFAFF. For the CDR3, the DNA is TGTGCCAGCAGTGTATACCGGGACGGGTTCGCTTTCTTT.

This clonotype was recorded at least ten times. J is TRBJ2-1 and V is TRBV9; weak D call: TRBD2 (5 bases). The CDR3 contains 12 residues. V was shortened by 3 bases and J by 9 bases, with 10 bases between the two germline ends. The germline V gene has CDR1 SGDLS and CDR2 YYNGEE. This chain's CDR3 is CASSALGSEQFF. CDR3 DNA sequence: TGTGCCAGCAGCGCCTTAGGGAGTGAGCAGTTCTTC. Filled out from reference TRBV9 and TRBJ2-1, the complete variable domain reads DSGVTQTPKHLITATGQRVTLRCSPRSGDLSVYWYQQSLDQGLQFLIQYYNGEERAKGNILERFSAQQFPDLHSELNLSSLELGDSALYFCASSALGSEQFFGPGTRLTVL.

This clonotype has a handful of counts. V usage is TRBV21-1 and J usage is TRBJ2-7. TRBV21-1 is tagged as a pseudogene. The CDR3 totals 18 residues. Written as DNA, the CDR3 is TGTGCCAGCAGCAAAAGGAAACTATTGGGTCTAACCTGCTACGAGCAGTACTTC. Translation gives CASSKRKLLGLTCYEQYF.

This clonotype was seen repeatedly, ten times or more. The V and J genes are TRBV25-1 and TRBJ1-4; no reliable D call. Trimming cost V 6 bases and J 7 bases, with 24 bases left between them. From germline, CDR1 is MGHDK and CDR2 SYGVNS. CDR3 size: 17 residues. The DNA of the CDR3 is TGTGCCAGCAGCACCACCCGGGCGCTCCGGAAACGTGAAAAACTGTTTTTT. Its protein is CASSTTRALRKREKLFF. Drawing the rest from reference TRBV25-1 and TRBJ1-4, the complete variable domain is EADIYQTPRYLVIGTGKKITLECSQTMGHDKMYWYQQDPGMELHLIHYSYGVNSTEKGDLSSESTVSRIRTEHFPLTLESARPSHTSQYLCASSTTRALRKREKLFFGSGTQLSVL.

In DNA form, the CDR3 reads TGTGCCAGCAGTAAAGTCTCCCAAGAGACCCAGTACTTC. Translating gives CASSKVSQETQYF. The chain combines TRBV7-2 with TRBJ2-5; D gene unclear. CDR3 length equals 13 residues. V lost 6 bases and J lost 1, with 9 bases in between. Germline V gives CDR1 SGHTA, CDR2 FQGNSA.

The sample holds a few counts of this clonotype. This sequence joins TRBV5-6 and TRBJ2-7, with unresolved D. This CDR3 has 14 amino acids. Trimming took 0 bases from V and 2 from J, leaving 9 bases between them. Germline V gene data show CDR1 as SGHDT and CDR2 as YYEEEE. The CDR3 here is CASSLGRTAYEQYF. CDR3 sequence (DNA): TGTGCCAGCAGCTTGGGCCGCACAGCCTACGAGCAGTACTTC.

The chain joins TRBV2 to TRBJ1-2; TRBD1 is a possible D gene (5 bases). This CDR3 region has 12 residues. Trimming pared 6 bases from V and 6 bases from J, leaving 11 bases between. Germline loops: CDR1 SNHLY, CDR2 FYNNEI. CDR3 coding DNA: TGTGCCAGCAGGGCAGGGCTGGATGGCTACACCTTC. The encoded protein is CASRAGLDGYTF.

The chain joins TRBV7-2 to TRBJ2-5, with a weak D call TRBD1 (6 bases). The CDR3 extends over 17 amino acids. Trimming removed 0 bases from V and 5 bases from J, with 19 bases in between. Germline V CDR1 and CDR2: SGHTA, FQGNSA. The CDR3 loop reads CASSLASGHGQSETQYF. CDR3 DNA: TGTGCCAGCAGCTTAGCGTCCGGCCACGGACAGTCGGAGACCCAGTACTTC.

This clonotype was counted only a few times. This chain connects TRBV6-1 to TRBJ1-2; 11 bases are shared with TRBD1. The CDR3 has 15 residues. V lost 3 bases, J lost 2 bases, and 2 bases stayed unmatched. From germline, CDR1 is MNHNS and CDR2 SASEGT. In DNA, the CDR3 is TGTGCCAGCAGTGACCGGACAGGGGGCAACTATGGCTACACCTTC. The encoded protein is CASSDRTGGNYGYTF.

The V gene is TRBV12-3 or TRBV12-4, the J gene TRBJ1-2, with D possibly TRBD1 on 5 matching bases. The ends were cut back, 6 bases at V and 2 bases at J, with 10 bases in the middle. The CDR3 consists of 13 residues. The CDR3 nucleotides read TGTGCCAGCAGGGGACGCTTGAACTATGGCTACACCTTC. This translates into CASRGRLNYGYTF.

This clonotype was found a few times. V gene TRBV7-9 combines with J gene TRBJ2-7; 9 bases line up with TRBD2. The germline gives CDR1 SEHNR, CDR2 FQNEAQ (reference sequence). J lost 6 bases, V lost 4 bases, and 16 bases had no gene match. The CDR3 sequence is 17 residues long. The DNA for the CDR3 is TGTGCCAGCAGCTCTCTGCAGACTAGCGGAGGGAGGGGCGAGCAGTACTTC. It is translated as CASSSLQTSGGRGEQYF.

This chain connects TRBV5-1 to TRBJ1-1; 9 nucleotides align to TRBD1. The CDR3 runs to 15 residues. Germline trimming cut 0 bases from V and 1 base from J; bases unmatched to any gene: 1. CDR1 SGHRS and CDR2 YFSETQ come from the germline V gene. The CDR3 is CASSLVGQGNTEAFF. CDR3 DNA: TGCGCCAGCAGCTTGGTGGGACAGGGGAACACTGAAGCTTTCTTT.

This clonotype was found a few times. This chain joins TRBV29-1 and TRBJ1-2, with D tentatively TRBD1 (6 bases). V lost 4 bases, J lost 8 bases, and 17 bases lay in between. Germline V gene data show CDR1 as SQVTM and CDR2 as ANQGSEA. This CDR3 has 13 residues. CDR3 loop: CSVGTASREGYTF. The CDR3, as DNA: TGCAGCGTTGGGACAGCCTCCCGGGAGGGCTACACCTTC.

CDR3 protein: CASSLIRDGYNEQFF. The CDR3 DNA is TGTGCCAGCAGCTTGATACGGGACGGCTACAATGAGCAGTTCTTC. The genes are TRBV5-6 and TRBJ2-1, with D perhaps TRBD1 or TRBD2 (5 bases each). The CDR3 covers 15 residues. V was shortened by 1 base and J by 3 bases, with 11 bases between the two germline ends. Germline V gives CDR1 SGHDT, CDR2 YYEEEE.

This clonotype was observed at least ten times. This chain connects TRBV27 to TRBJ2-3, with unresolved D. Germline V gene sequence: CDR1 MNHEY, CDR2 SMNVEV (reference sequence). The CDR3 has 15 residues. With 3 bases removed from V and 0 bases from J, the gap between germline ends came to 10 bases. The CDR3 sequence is CASSFSRRSTDTQYF. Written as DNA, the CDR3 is TGTGCCAGCAGTTTTTCGAGAAGAAGCACAGATACGCAGTATTTT.

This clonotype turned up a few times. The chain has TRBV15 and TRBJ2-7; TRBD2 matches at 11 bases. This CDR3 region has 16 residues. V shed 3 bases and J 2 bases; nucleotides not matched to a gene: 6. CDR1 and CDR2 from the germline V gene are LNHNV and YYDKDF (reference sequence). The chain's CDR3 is CATSRDAGLAAYEQYF. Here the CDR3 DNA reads TGTGCCACCAGCAGGGACGCGGGACTAGCGGCCTACGAGCAGTACTTC. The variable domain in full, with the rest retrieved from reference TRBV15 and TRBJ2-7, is DAMVIQNPRYQVTQFGKPVTLSCSQTLNHNVMYWYQQKSSQAPKLLFHYYDKDFNNEADTPDNFQSRRPNTSFCFLDIRSPGLGDTAMYLCATSRDAGLAAYEQYFGPGTRLTVT.

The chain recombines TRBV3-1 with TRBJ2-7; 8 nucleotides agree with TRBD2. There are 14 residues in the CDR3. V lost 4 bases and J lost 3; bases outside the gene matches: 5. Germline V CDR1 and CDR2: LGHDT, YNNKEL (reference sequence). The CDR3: CASSPLLAVYEQYF. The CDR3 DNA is TGTGCCAGCAGCCCATTACTAGCGGTCTACGAGCAGTACTTC.

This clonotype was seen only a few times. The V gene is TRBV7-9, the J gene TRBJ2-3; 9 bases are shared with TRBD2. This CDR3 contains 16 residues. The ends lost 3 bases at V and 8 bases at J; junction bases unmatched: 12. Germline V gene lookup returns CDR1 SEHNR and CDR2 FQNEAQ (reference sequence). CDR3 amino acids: CASSFAPLAGEGTQYF. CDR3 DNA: TGTGCCAGCAGCTTTGCCCCATTAGCGGGAGAGGGTACGCAGTATTTT.

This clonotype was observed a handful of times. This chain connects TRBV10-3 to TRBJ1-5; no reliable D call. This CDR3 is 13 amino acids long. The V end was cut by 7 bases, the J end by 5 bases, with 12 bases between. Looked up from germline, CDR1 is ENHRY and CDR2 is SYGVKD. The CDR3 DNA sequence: TGTGCCATCACCGGTAGGACGGATCAGCCCCAGCATTTT. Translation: CAITGRTDQPQHF.

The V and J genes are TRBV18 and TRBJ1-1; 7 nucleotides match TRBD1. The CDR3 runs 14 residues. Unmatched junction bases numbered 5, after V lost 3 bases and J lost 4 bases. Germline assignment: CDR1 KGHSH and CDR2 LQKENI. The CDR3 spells CASSPRGQLTEAFF. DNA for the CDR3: TGTGCCAGCTCACCGAGGGGGCAACTCACTGAAGCTTTCTTT.

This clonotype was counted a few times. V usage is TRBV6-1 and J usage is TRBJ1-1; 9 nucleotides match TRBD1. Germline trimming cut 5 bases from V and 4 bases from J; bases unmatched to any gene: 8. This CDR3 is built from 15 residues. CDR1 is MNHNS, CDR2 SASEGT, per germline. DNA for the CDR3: TGTGCCAGCAGTACCCCCGGGACAGGGTTCACTGAAGCTTTCTTT. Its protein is CASSTPGTGFTEAFF.

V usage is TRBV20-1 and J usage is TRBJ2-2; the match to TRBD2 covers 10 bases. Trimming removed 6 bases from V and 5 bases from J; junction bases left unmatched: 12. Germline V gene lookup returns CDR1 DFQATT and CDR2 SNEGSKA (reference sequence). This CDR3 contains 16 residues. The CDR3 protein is CSAIGGLAGDTGELFF. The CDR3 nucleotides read TGCAGTGCCATAGGTGGGCTAGCGGGAGATACCGGGGAGCTGTTTTTT.

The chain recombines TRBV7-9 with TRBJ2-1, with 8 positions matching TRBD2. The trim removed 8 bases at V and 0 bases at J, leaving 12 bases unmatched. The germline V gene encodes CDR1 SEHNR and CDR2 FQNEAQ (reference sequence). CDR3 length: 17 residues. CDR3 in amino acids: CASHYAAGGFSYNEQFF. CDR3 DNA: TGTGCCAGCCATTATGCCGCGGGGGGCTTCTCCTACAATGAGCAGTTCTTC.

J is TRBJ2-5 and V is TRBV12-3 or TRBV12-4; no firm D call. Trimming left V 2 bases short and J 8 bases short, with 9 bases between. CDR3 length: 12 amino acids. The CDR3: CASSLRSYTQYF. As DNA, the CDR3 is TGTGCCAGCAGTTTACGTAGTTATACCCAGTACTTC.

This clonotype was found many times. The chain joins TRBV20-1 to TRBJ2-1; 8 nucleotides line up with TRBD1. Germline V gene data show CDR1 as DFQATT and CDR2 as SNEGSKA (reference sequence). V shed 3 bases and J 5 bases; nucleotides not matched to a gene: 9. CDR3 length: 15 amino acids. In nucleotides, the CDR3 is TGCAGTGCTAGCAACAGGGGGAGGCACGACAATGAGCAGTTCTTC. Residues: CSASNRGRHDNEQFF.

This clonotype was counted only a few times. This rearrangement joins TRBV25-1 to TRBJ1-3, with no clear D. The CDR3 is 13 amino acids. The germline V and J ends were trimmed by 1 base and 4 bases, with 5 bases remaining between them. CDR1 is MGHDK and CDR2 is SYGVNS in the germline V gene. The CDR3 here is CASSEWQGNTIYF. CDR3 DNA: TGTGCCAGCAGTGAATGGCAGGGAAACACCATATATTTT.

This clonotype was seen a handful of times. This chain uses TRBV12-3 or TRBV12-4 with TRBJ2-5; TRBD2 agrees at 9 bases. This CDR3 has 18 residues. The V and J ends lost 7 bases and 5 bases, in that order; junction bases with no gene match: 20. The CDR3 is CASTARQALAGEGETQYF. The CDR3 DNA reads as TGTGCCAGCACAGCGAGACAGGCCTTAGCGGGAGAAGGGGAGACCCAGTACTTC.

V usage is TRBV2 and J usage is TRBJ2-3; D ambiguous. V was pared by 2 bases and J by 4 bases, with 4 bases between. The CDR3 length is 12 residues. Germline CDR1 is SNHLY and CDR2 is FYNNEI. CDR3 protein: CASSELADTQYF. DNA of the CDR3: TGTGCCAGCAGTGAATTGGCAGATACGCAGTATTTT.